The 17 T cell receptor beta chains given below trace back to one sample, sequenced in a study of shared clonotypes between healthy human individuals. The naive CD8 fraction comprised CD45RO-negative cells positively selected for CCR7 and excluded terminally differentiated effector memory CD45RA+ cells. The assay was immunoSEQ multiplex PCR, and TCRdb's table has in-frame clones only and misses some. In the table there are fewer than 1 million clones, 95% to 97% of which are singletons. The sequenced material came from naive CD8+ T cells sorted from blood. The receptor set was obtained from a man aged 25 to 40 in good health.

This chain joins TRBV9 and TRBJ2-1; 7 positions match TRBD2. This CDR3 is 20 amino acids long. Germline V gene data show CDR1 as SGDLS and CDR2 as YYNGEE. V gave up 4 bases and J gave up 0 bases; unmatched junction bases: 19. The CDR3 DNA follows: TGTGCCAGCAGCCCCCGAGCGGGATCTCGATTAGAGAGCTCCTACAATGAGCAGTTCTTC. The encoded protein is CASSPRAGSRLESSYNEQFF.

This clone was seen a single time. The chain carries TRBV7-9 and TRBJ2-7; maybe TRBD1 (7 bases). CDR1 and CDR2 (germline): SEHNR, FQNEAQ (reference sequence). Deletions cut 5 bases from V and 2 bases from J, with 13 bases between. The CDR3 spans 14 residues. CDR3 nucleotides: TGTGCCAGCAGCCCCACAGGGGAGGCCTACGAGCAGTACTTC. Translated, it gives CASSPTGEAYEQYF.

The chain's CDR3 is CASSHTQLQGISSTDTQYF. For the CDR3, the DNA is TGCGCCAGCAGCCACACTCAACTCCAGGGCATTTCTAGCACAGATACGCAGTATTTT. The V call is TRBV5-1, the J call TRBJ2-3, with D perhaps matching TRBD1 (5 bases). The CDR3 contains 19 residues. V dropped 4 bases and J dropped 0 bases, with 24 bases sitting between them. In germline, CDR1 is SGHRS, CDR2 YFSETQ.

With respect to this clone: At one end, the junction sequence differs from germline, possibly due to a read error. The chain has TRBV18 and TRBJ2-7, with TRBD1 as a possible D gene (6 bases). Germline CDR1 is KGHSH and CDR2 is LQKENI. CDR3 length: 20 residues. CDR3 coding DNA: TGTGCCAGCTCACCTCGGACGCTACAGGGAACTGCTAGCTCGACCTACGGGCAGTACTTC. Translating gives CASSPRTLQGTASSTYGQYF.

V and J are TRBV2 and TRBJ2-5; TRBD2 aligns across 15 bases. The CDR3 runs to 15 residues. Germline V gene data show CDR1 as SNHLY and CDR2 as FYNNEI. V lost 8 bases, J lost 2 bases, and 3 bases stayed unmatched. The CDR3 is CASGGLAGGQETQYF. The CDR3 DNA sequence: TGTGCCAGCGGGGGACTAGCGGGAGGTCAAGAGACCCAGTACTTC.

The rearrangement links TRBV28 to TRBJ2-3; D gene ambiguous. V was shortened by 2 bases and J by 2 bases, with 23 bases between the two germline ends. The CDR3 covers 19 residues. Looked up from germline, CDR1 is MDHEN and CDR2 is SYDVKM. The chain's CDR3 is CASSLTVIVSHQNTDTQYF. CDR3 nucleotide sequence: TGTGCCAGCAGTTTAACGGTAATAGTCAGCCACCAAAACACAGATACGCAGTATTTT.

This sequence joins TRBV7-9 and TRBJ1-4; no reliable D call. There are 17 residues in the CDR3. CDR1 SEHNR and CDR2 FQNEAQ come from the germline V gene (reference sequence). V shed 2 bases and J shed 5 bases, with 18 bases lying between them. Written as DNA, the CDR3 is TGTGCCAGCAGCTTACTCAATTTGGGTATGGGGAATGAAAAACTGTTTTTT. Encoded protein: CASSLLNLGMGNEKLFF.

Notes on this clone: A read error may produce the germline difference seen at one junction end. The J gene is TRBJ2-2, the V gene TRBV7-7; TRBD2 agrees at 11 bases. This CDR3 has 16 residues. Germline V gene data show CDR1 as SSHAT and CDR2 as FNYEAQ (reference sequence). The CDR3 is CASSFTSGRGTGELFF. CDR3 in DNA: TGTGCTAGCAGCTTTACTAGCGGGAGAGGCACCGGGGAGCTGTTTTTT.

CDR3: CASSAPTSNEQFF. The CDR3 region has the DNA TGTGCCAGCAGCGCCCCGACTAGCAATGAGCAGTTCTTC. The J gene is TRBJ2-1, the V gene TRBV9; D may be TRBD2 (6 bases). The CDR3 sequence is 13 residues long. Germline CDR1 reads SGDLS; CDR2 reads YYNGEE. Between the trimmed V and J ends, which lost 3 bases and 6 bases, there was a span of 10 bases.

This sequence joins TRBV9 and TRBJ1-2, with D perhaps TRBD1 (5 bases). Germline V CDR1 and CDR2: SGDLS, YYNGEE. Trimming stripped 3 bases from V and 2 bases from J, with 20 bases between. This CDR3 contains 17 residues. In DNA form, the CDR3 reads TGTGCCAGCAGCGCGACCCCGGCCGGGACCGCGAACTATGGCTACACCTTC. Translating gives CASSATPAGTANYGYTF.

V is TRBV7-9 and J is TRBJ1-5; no clear D gene. V lost 1 base and J 1 base, leaving 5 bases between the germline ends. The CDR3 has 14 amino acids. CDR1 and CDR2 from the germline V gene are SEHNR and FQNEAQ (reference sequence). The DNA for the CDR3 is TGTGCCAGCAGCTTAGTGGACAGCAATCAGCCCCAGCATTTT. Protein sequence: CASSLVDSNQPQHF.

The genes are TRBV15 and TRBJ2-7; perhaps TRBD2 as D (6 bases). The germline CDR1 and CDR2 sequences are LNHNV and YYDKDF (reference sequence). The CDR3 is made up of 15 amino acids. The ends were cut back, 7 bases at V and 0 bases at J, with 16 bases in the middle. In nucleotides, the CDR3 is TGTGCCACCAACCGAGCGGGCCGCCCCTCCTACGAGCAGTACTTC. Translated, it gives CATNRAGRPSYEQYF. The complete variable domain, with remaining parts taken from reference TRBV15 and TRBJ2-7, reads DAMVIQNPRYQVTQFGKPVTLSCSQTLNHNVMYWYQQKSSQAPKLLFHYYDKDFNNEADTPDNFQSRRPNTSFCFLDIRSPGLGDTAMYLCATNRAGRPSYEQYFGPGTRLTVT.

The gene calls are TRBV7-9 and TRBJ1-1; D call uncertain. Germline loops: CDR1 SEHNR, CDR2 FQNEAQ (reference sequence). The CDR3 sequence is 12 residues long. The V end lost 0 bases, the J end lost 7 bases, and 6 bases lay between the germline ends. CDR3 region: CASSLATDEAFF. The CDR3 DNA is TGTGCCAGCAGCTTAGCGACGGATGAAGCTTTCTTT.

V is TRBV7-9 and J is TRBJ2-7, with D perhaps matching TRBD1 or TRBD2 (6 bases each). V lost 5 bases and J 0 bases, leaving 14 bases between the germline ends. In germline, CDR1 is SEHNR, CDR2 FQNEAQ (reference sequence). The CDR3 extends over 15 amino acids. CDR3 DNA sequence: TGTGCCAGCAGCGGAGGGGGTTCCAGCTCCTACGAGCAGTACTTC. Protein product: CASSGGGSSSYEQYF.

The chain recombines TRBV5-4 with TRBJ2-7, with a weak D call TRBD1 (6 bases). This CDR3 contains 17 residues. Germline V gives CDR1 SGHNT, CDR2 YYREEE (reference sequence). Trimming cost V 0 bases and J 2 bases, with 18 bases left between them. CDR3 nucleotides: TGTGCCAGCAGCTTGGATTTTTCTGAGACAGGCCCCTACGAGCAGTACTTC. It specifies CASSLDFSETGPYEQYF.

V and J are TRBV7-9 and TRBJ2-7; TRBD2 aligns across 14 bases. The CDR3 consists of 17 residues. Germline CDR1 SEHNR, CDR2 FQNEAQ (reference sequence). V shed 7 bases, J shed 1 base, and the junction held 9 bases outside the gene matches. CDR3 protein: CASISGTSGSRSYEQYF. CDR3 DNA sequence: TGTGCCAGCATCTCCGGGACTAGCGGGAGCAGATCCTACGAGCAGTACTTC.

The chain employs TRBV6-5 and TRBJ2-1, with D maybe TRBD2 (6 bases). CDR1 and CDR2 from the germline V gene are MNHEY and SVGAGI. With 6 bases removed from V and 4 bases from J, the gap between germline ends came to 13 bases. The CDR3 spans 14 residues. The CDR3, as DNA: TGTGCCAGCAGATTTAGCGGAAGATACAATGAGCAGTTCTTC. The encoded protein is CASRFSGRYNEQFF.